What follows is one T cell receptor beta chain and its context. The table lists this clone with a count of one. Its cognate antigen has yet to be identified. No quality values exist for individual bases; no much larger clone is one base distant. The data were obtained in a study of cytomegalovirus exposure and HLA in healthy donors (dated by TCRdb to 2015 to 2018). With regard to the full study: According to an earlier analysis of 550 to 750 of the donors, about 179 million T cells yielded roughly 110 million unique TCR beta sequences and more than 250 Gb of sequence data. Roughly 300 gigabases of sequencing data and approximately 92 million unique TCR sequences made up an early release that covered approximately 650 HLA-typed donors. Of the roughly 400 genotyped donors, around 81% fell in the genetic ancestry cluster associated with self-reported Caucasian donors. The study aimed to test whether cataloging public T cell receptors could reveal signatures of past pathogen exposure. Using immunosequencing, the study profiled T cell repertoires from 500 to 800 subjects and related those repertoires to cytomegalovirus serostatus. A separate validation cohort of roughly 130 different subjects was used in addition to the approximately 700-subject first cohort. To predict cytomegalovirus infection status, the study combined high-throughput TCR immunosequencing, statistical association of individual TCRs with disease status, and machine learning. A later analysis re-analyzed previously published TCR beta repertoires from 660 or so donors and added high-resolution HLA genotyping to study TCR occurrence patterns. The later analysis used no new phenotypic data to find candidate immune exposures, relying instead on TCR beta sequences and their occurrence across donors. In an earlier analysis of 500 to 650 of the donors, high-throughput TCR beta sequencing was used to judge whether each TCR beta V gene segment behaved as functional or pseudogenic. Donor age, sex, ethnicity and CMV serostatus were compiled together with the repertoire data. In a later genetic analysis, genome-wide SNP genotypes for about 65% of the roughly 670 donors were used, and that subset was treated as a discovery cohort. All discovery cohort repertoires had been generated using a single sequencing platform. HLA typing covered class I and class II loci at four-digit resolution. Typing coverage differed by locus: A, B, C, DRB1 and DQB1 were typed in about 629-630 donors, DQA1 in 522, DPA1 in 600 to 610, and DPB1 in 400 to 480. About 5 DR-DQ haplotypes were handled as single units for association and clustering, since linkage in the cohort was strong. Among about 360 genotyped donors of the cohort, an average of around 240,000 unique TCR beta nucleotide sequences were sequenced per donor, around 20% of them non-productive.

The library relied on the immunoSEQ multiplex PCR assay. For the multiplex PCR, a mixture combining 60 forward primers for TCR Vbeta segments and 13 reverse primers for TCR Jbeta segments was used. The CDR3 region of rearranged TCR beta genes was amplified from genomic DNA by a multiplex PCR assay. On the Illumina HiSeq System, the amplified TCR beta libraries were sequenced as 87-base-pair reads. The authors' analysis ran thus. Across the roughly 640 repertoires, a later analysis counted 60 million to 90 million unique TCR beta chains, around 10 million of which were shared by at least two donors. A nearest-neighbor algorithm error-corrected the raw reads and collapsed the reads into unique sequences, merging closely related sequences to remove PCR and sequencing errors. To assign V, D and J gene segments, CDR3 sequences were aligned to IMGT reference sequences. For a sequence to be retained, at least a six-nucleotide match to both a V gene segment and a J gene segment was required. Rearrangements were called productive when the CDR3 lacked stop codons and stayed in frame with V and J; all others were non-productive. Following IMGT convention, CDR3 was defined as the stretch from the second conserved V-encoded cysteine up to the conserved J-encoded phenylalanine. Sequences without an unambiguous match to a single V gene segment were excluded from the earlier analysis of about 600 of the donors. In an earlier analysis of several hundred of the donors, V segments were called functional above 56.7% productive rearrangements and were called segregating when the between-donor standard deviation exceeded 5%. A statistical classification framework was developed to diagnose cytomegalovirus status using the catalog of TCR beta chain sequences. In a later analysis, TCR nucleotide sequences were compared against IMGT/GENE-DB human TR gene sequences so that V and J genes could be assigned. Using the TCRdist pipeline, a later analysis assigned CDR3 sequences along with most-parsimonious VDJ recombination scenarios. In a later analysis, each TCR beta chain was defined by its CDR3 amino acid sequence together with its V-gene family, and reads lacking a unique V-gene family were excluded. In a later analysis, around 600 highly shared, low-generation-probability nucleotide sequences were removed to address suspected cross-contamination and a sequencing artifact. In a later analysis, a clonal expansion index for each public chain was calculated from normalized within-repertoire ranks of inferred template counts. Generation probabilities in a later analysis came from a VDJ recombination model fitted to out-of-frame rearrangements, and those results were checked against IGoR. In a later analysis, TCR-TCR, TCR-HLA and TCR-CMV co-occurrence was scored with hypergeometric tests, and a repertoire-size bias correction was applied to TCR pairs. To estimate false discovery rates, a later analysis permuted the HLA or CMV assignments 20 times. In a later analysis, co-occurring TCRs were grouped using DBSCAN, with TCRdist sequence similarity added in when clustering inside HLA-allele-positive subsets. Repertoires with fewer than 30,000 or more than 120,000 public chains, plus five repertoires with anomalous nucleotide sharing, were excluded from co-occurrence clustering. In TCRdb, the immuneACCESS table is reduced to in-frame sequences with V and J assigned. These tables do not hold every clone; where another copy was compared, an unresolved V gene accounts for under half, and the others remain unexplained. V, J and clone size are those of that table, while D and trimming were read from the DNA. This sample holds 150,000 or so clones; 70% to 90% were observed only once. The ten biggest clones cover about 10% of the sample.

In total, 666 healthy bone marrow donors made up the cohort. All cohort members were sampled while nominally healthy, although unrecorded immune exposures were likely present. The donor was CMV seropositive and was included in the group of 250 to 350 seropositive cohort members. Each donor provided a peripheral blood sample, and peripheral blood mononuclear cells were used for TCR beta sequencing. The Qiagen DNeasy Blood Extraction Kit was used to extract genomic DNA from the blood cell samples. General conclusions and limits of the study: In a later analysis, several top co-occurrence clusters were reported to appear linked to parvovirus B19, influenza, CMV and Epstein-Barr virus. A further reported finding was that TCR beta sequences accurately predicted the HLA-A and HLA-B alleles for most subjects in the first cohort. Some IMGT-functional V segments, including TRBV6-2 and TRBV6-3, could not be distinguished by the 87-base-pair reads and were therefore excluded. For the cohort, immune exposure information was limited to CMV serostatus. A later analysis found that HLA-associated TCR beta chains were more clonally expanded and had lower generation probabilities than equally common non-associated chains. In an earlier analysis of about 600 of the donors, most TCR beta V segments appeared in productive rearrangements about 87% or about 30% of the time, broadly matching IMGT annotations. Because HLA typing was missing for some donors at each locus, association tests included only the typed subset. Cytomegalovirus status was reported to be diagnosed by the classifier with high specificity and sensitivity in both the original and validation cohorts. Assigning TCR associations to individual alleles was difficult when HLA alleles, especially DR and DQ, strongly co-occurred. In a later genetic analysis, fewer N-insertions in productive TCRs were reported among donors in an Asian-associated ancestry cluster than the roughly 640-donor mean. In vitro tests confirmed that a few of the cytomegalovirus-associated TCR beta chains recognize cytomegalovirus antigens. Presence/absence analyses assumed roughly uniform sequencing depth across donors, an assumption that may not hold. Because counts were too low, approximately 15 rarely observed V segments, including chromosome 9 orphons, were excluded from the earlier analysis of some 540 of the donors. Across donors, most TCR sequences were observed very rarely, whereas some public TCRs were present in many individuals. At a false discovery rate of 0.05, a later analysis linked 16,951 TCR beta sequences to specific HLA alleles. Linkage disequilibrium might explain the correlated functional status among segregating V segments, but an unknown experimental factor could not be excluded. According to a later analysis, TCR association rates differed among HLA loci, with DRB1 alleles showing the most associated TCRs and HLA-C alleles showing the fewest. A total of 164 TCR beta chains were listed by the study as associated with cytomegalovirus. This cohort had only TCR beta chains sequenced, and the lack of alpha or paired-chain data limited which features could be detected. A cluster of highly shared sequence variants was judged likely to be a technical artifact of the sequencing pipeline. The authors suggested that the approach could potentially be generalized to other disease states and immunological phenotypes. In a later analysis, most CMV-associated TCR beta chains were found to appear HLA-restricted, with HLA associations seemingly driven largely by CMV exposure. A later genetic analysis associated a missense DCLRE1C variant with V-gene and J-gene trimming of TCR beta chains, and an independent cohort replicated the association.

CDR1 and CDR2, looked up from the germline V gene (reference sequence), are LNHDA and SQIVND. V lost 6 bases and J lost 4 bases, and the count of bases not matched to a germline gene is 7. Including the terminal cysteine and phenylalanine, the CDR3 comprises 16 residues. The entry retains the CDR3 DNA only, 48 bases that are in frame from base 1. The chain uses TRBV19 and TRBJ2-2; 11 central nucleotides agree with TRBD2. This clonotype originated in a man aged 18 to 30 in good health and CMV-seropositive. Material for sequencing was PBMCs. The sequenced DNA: TGTGCCAGTAGACCCTTAGCGGGGGGGTTCACCGGGGAGCTGTTTTTT. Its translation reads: CASRPLAGGFTGELFF.